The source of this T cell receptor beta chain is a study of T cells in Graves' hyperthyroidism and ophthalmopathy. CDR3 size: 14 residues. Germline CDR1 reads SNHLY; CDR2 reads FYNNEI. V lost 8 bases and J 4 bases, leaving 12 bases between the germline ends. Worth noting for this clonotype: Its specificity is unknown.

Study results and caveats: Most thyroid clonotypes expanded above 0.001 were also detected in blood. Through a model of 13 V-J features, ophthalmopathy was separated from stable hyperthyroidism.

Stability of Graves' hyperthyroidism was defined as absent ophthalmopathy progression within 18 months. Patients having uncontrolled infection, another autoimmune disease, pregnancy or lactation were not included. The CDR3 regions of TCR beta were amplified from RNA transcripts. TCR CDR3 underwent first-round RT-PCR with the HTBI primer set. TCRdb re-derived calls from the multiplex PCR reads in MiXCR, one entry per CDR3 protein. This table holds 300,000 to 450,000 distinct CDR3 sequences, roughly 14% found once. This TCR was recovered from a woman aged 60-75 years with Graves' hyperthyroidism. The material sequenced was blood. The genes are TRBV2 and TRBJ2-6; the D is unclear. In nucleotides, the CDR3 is TGTGCCAGCCGCCCGTCTGCGGGGGCCAACGTCCTGACTTTC. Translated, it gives CASRPSAGANVLTF.